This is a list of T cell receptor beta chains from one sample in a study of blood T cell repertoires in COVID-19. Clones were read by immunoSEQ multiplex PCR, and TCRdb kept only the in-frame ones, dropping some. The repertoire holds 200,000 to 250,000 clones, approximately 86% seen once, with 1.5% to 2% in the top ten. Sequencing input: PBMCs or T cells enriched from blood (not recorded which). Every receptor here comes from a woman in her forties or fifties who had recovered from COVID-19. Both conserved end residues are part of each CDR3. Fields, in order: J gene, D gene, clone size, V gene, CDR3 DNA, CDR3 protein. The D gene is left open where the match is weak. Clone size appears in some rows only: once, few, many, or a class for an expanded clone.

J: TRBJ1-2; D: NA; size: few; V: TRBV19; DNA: TGTGCCAGTCGAATTACATCGAACTATGGCTACACCTTC; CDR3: CASRITSNYGYTF
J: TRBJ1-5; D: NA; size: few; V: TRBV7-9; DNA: TGTGCCAGAAGACCCCAGGGCTATTGTGGCAATCAGCCCCAGCATTTT; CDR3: CARRPQGYCGNQPQHF
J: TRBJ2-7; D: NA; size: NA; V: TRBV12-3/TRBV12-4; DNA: TGTGCCAGCAGAAGGGGAAGCTCCTACGAGCAGTACTTC; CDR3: CASRRGSSYEQYF
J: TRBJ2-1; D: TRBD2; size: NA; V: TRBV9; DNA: TGTGCCAGCAGCGCCACTAAACTAGCGGGAGGGGGTGAGCAGTTCTTC; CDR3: CASSATKLAGGGEQFF
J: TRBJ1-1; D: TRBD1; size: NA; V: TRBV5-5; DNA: TGTGCCAGCAGCCCCCCGAGCAGGGGGGCTAACACTGAAGCTTTCTTT; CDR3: CASSPPSRGANTEAFF
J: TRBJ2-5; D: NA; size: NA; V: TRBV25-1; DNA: TGTGCCAGCAGTGTTTCACAAGACCTAGGGACCCAGTACTTC; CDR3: CASSVSQDLGTQYF
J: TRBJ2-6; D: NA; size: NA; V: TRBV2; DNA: TGTGCCAGCACCGAAATCAGGGTTAATGGGGCCAACGTCCTGACTTTC; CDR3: CASTEIRVNGANVLTF
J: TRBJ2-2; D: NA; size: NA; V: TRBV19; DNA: TGTGCCAGTAGTATTGTGGGCAGCACCGGGGAGCTGTTTTTT; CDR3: CASSIVGSTGELFF
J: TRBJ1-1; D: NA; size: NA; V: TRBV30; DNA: TGTGCCTGGAGTGTACAAATCGACAGTGAAGCTTTCTTT; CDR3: CAWSVQIDSEAFF
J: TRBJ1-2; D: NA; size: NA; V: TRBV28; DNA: TGTGCCAGCAGTCCGGCCTTGACAGTCTATGGCTACACCTTC; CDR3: CASSPALTVYGYTF
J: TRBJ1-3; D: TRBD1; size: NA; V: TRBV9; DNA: TGTGCCAGCAGCGTTGGACAGGCTGGAAACACCATATATTTT; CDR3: CASSVGQAGNTIYF
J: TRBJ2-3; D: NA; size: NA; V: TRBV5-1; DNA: TGCGCCAGCAGCCAAGGACAGTCCGGAGATACGCAGTATTTT; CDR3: CASSQGQSGDTQYF
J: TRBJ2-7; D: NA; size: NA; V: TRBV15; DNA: TGTGCCACCAGCAGAGATGTGTGGGCAGGGGAGTACTTC; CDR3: CATSRDVWAGEYF
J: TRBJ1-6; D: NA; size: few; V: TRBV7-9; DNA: TGTGCCAGCAGCGCGGACAGCTCCTATAATTCACCCCTCCACTTT; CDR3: CASSADSSYNSPLHF
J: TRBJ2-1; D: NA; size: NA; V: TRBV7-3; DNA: TGTGCCAGCAGCTTTGGCGTCGGGGGAGAGCAGTTCTTC; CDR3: CASSFGVGGEQFF
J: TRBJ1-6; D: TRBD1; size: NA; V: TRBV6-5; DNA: TGTGCCAGCAGTCCCGGGACAGGACTATCACCCCTCCACTTT; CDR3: CASSPGTGLSPLHF
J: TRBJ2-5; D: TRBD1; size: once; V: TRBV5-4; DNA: TGTGCCAGCAGTTTGACAGGGGAAGAGACCCAGTACTTC; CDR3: CASSLTGEETQYF
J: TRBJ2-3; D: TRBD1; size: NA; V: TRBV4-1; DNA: TGCGCCAGCAGCCACCCACGACAGGGGGTCCCAGATACGCAGTATTTT; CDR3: CASSHPRQGVPDTQYF
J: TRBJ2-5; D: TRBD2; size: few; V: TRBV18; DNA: TGTGCCAGCTCAAAAAAACTAGCGGGAGAGATGGAGACCCAGTACTTC; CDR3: CASSKKLAGEMETQYF
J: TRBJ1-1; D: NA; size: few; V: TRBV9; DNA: TGTGCCAGCAGCGCGGCTATGACAAGCCCTGAAGCTTTCTTT; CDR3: CASSAAMTSPEAFF
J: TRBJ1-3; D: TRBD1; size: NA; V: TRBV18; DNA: TGTGCCAGCTCACCACCTAGGGGGCCTGGAAACACCATATATTTT; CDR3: CASSPPRGPGNTIYF
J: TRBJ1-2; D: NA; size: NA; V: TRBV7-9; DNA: TGTGCCAGCAGCCCCCAGAACTATGGCTACACCTTC; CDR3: CASSPQNYGYTF
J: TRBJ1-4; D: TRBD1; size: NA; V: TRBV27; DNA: TGTGCCAGCAGGATGCAGGGGGCTAATGAAAAACTGTTTTTT; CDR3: CASRMQGANEKLFF
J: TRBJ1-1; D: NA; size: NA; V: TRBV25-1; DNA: TGTGCCAGCAGTAGGGGAGGTACTGAAGCTTTCTTT; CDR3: CASSRGGTEAFF
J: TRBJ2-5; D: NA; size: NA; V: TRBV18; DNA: TGTGCCAGCTCACCCAAGACGGGAATGGTCGAGACCCAGTACTTC; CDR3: CASSPKTGMVETQYF
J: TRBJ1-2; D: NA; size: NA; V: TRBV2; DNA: TGTGCCAGCAGCCCAGATAACTATGGCTACACCTTC; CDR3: CASSPDNYGYTF
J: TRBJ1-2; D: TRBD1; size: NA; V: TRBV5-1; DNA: TGCGCCAGCACCCTGTCGACAGGGAGAGTCGGCTACACCTTC; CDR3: CASTLSTGRVGYTF
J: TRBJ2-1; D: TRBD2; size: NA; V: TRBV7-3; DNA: TGTGCCAGCAGCCCGGGACTAGCGGCTGAGCAGTTCTTC; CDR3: CASSPGLAAEQFF
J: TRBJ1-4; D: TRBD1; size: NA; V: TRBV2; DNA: TGTGCCAGCAGTTATGGACAGGGGTCTGAAAAACTGTTTTTT; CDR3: CASSYGQGSEKLFF
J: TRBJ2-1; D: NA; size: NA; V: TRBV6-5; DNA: TGTGCCAGCATTTCAGGGAGTCGAGGGGGTAATGAGCAGTTCTTC; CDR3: CASISGSRGGNEQFF
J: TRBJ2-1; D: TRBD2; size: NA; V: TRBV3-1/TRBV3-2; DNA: TGTGCCAGCAGCCAAGATCTACTAGCGGGGCAGTTCTTC; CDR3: CASSQDLLAGQFF
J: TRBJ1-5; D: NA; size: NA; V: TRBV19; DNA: TGTGCCAGTAGTAGACGGACAGAAGCTAGCAATCAGCCCCAGCATTTT; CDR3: CASSRRTEASNQPQHF
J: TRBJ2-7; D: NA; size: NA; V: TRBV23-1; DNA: TGCGCCAGCTCGGGGGAGCAGTACTTC; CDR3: CASSGEQYF
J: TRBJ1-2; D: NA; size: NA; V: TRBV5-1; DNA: TGCGCCAGCAGCTTGTCCGGCTATGGCTACACCTTC; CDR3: CASSLSGYGYTF
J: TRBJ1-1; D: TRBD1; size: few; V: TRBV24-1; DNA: TGTGCCACCAGTGATCCGATCGAAATGACAGGGACCCACACTGAAGCTTTCTTT; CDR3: CATSDPIEMTGTHTEAFF
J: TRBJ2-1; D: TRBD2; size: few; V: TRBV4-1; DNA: TGCGCCAGCAGCCAAGAGCCTCGTCTAGCGGGTTGGTACAATGAGCAGTTCTTC; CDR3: CASSQEPRLAGWYNEQFF
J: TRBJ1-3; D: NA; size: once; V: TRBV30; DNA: TGTGCCTGGAGTATACAGGGAACTGGAAACACCATATATTTT; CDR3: CAWSIQGTGNTIYF
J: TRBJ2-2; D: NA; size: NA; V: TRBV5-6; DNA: TGTGCCAGCAGCTTATACCCGGGAGCGAACACCGGGGAGCTGTTTTTT; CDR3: CASSLYPGANTGELFF
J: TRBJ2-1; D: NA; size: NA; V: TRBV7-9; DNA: TGTGCCAGCAGCCCCGGGAACCAAATAAATGAGCAGTTCTTC; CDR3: CASSPGNQINEQFF
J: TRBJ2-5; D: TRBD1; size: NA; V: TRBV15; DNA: TGTGCCACCAGCAGAGGAGGGGGCGGATCAAAAGAGACCCAGTACTTC; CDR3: CATSRGGGGSKETQYF
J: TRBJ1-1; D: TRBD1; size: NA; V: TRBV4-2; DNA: TGTGCCAGCAGCCAGCTTCAGGGGGCAGGCACTGAAGCTTTCTTT; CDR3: CASSQLQGAGTEAFF
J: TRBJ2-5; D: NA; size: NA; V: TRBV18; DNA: TGTGCCAGCTCACCCAGCGGAGCTACGCCAGAGACCCAGTACTTC; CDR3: CASSPSGATPETQYF
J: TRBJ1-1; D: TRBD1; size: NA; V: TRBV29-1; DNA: TGCAGCGGGGGACAGAAGAACACTGAAGCTTTCTTT; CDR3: CSGGQKNTEAFF
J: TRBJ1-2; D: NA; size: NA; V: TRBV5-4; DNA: TGTGCCAGCAGCCTGAGTGGACAAGCAGGCTATGGCTACACCTTC; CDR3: CASSLSGQAGYGYTF
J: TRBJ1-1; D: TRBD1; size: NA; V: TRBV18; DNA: TGTGCCAGCTCACTGGGACAGTTTAACACTGAAGCTTTCTTT; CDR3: CASSLGQFNTEAFF
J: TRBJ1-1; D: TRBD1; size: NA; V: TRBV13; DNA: TGTGCCAGCAGCGTCGACAGGGGGGCCACTGAAGCTTTCTTT; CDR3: CASSVDRGATEAFF
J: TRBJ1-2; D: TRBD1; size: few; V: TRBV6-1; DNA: TGTGCCAGCAGTGACGCCGCTAAACAGGGGGCCGACTATGGCTACACCTTC; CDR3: CASSDAAKQGADYGYTF
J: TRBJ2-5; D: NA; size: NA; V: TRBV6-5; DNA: TGTGCCAGCACCCAGGAGACCCAGTACTTC; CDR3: CASTQETQYF
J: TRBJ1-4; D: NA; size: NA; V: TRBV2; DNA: TGTGCCAGCCGGGACAATCCTCCAACTAATGAAAAACTGTTTTTT; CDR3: CASRDNPPTNEKLFF
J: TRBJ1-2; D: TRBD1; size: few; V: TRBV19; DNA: TGTGCCAGTACCCCCGGGACAGGGCCAACCTATGGCTACACCTTC; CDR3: CASTPGTGPTYGYTF
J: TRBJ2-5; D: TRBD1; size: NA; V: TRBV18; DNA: TGTGCCAGCTCACCGGGACAGCAAGAGACCCAGTACTTC; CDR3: CASSPGQQETQYF
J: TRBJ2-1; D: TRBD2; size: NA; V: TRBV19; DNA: TGTGCCAGTATCTCCCCAGCGGGAGGGCCTACGAATGAGCAGTTCTTC; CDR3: CASISPAGGPTNEQFF
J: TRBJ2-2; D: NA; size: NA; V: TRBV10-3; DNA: TGTGCCATCAGTGAATGGGAGACCGGGGAGCTGTTTTTT; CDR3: CAISEWETGELFF
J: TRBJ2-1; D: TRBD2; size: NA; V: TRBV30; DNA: TGTGCCTGGAGTGACCCGGGACTAGCGGGGACAAGCTCCTACAATGAGCAGTTCTTC; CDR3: CAWSDPGLAGTSSYNEQFF
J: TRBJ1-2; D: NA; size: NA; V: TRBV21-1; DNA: TGTGCCAGCAGCAACGGGTCCTATGGCTACACCTTC; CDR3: CASSNGSYGYTF
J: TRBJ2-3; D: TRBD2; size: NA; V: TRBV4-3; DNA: TGCGCCAGCAGCCAAGATACACCTGGCGGGAGTGTAAATACGCAGTATTTT; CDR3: CASSQDTPGGSVNTQYF
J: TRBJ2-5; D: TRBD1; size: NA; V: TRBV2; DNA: TGTGCCACCCGGGACAGAGGGGAGACCCAGTACTTC; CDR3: CATRDRGETQYF
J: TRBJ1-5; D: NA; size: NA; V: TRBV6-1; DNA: TGTGCCAGCAGTGAACGAGTGGGGGGTTATCAGCCCCAGCATTTT; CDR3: CASSERVGGYQPQHF
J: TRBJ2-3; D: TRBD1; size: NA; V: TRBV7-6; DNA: TGTGCCAGCAGCCGAATCGACAGGGGCGGCGCAGATACGCAGTATTTT; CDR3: CASSRIDRGGADTQYF